This record concerns one TCR beta chain sequence. It has no known antigen specificity. No much larger clone exists at a distance of one base, and base qualities are not known. This sample was included in a study of blood T cell repertoires in COVID-19 (dated by TCRdb to the early 2020s). Notes on the research overall: Samples covering the acute and convalescent phases of COVID-19 were provided by collaborators in the United States, Italy and Spain. The prospective study material was composed of cDNA or gDNA derived from T cells, B-cell-depleted T cells, or PBMCs. Subjects who had been exposed to COVID-19, were actively infected with it, or had recovered from it provided the deeply sampled blood TCRbeta repertoires that made up the dataset. The repertoires were released in a freely available public database meant as a resource for research on the immune response to SARS-CoV-2. Samples came from the ongoing ImmuneRACE study (first 160 participants) plus 1,254 subjects from 6 global collaborators. Sample metadata almost always included a de-identified subject ID, COVID-19 status, age in years and sex. Where available, HLA class I and class II types were taken from metadata supplied by the sample provider and were not determined by assay-based typing.

TCRbeta CDR3 regions were amplified from genomic DNA by means of the immunoSEQ Assay, a bias-controlled multiplex PCR. The authors' pipeline ran thus. The number of nucleated cells in each sample was estimated from the amplification of reference gene primers within the assay. Sequence reads were collapsed and filtered to measure the absolute abundance of every unique TCRbeta CDR3 rearrangement. For each sample, productive Simpson clonality was calculated as the square root of Simpson's diversity index across productive rearrangements. TCRdb retrieved this table from immuneACCESS and kept in-frame rearrangements only. Not all clones are present; in checked studies, unresolved V genes account for under half, and no reason is known for the remainder. V and J calls and clone size are copied from that table; D and trimming were computed from the DNA. Here the sample has about 75,000 clones; 84% occur a single time. About 22% of the sample is held by the ten biggest clonotypes.

The CDR3 contains 16 residues, cysteine and phenylalanine counted. This entry keeps only the CDR3 DNA: 48 bases, framed from base 1. Points the paper makes about the study in general: The quantity of clinical and demographic metadata differed by source and by participant and was supplied without curation.

Collaborating institutions collected whole blood in K2EDTA tubes following their own protocols. For TCRbeta analysis, collaborator samples were shipped as frozen whole blood, as isolated PBMCs, or as DNA extracted from either sample type. The sample was peripheral blood. This TCR came from a woman between 45 and 65 years old with acute or convalescent COVID-19. The rearranged chain carries TRBV21-1 and TRBJ1-1; TRBD1 reflects the table's D call only, with no check against the DNA. TRBV21-1 corresponds to a pseudogene. The CDR3 reads as follows: CASSSDLRQGSTEAFF. Read as DNA, the sequence is TGTGCCAGCAGCAGCGACCTTCGTCAGGGATCCACTGAAGCTTTCTTT.